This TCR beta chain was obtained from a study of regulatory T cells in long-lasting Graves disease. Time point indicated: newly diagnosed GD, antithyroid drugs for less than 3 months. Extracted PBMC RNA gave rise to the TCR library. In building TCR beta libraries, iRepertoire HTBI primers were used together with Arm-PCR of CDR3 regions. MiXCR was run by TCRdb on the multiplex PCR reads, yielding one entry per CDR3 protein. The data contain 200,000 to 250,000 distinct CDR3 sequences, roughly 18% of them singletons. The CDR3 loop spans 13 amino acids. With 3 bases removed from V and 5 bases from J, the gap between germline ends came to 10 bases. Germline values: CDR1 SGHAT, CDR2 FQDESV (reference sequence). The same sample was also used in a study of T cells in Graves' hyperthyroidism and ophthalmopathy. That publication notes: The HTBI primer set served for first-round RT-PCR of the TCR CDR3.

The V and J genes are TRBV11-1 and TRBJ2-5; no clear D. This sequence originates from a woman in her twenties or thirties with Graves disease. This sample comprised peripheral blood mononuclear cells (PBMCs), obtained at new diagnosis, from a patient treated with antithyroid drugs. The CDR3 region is CASSLWGRETQYF. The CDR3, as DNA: TGTGCCAGCAGCTTGTGGGGTCGGGAGACCCAGTACTTC.